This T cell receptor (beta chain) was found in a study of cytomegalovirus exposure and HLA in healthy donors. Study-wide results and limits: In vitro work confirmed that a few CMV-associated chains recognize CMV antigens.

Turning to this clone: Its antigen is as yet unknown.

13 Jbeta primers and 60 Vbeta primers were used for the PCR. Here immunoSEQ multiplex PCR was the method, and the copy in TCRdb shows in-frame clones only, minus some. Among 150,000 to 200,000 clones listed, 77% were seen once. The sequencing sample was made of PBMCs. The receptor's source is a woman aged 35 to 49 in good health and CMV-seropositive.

CDR3 protein: CAWRNPGLVGEQYF. The CDR3 DNA reads as TGTGCCTGGAGAAACCCGGGACTAGTAGGGGAGCAGTACTTC. The chain is built from TRBV30 and TRBJ2-7; TRBD2 matches 8 bases. Losses at the gene ends were 3 bases for V and 7 bases for J; bases not matched to a gene: 11. The CDR3 extends over 14 amino acids. Germline lookup yields CDR1 GTSNPN and CDR2 SVGIG (reference sequence). The whole variable domain, remainder taken from reference TRBV30 and TRBJ2-7, is SQTIHQWPATLVQPVGSPLSLECTVEGTSNPNLYWYRQAAGRGLQLLFYSVGIGQISSEVPQNLSASRPQDRQFILSSKKLLLSDSGFYLCAWRNPGLVGEQYFGPGTRLTVT.